Given below is one T cell receptor beta chain in context. From germline, CDR1 is SGHVS and CDR2 FNYEAQ. The CDR3 sequence is 14 residues long. The V and J ends lost 2 bases and 5 bases, in that order; junction bases with no gene match: 6. TCRdb keeps only in-frame clones here, not all; method: immunoSEQ multiplex PCR. Of 140,000 or so clones listed, about 90% are singletons. Cohorts were determined from participant-reported clinical history. Before being deemed recovered, Cohort 3 donors had two negative PCRs, clearance, or symptom resolution. The sample originates from a study of blood T cell repertoires in COVID-19. Looking at the study overall: PBMCs, B-cell-depleted T cells, or T cells provided the cDNA or gDNA that made up the material.

Sequenced sample: PBMCs or T cells enriched from blood (not recorded which). This receptor was identified in a man in his fifties or sixties who had recovered from COVID-19. The chain uses TRBV7-6 and TRBJ2-7, with 7 bases that match TRBD1. The CDR3 region is CASSLFEGANEQYF. The CDR3 DNA follows: TGTGCCAGCAGCTTATTTGAGGGGGCCAACGAGCAGTACTTC. The full variable domain, with the rest looked up from reference TRBV7-6 and TRBJ2-7, is GAGVSQSPRYKVTKRGQDVALRCDPISGHVSLYWYRQALGQGPEFLTYFNYEAQQDKSGLPNDRFSAERPEGSISTLTIQRTEQRDSAMYRCASSLFEGANEQYFGPGTRLTVT.